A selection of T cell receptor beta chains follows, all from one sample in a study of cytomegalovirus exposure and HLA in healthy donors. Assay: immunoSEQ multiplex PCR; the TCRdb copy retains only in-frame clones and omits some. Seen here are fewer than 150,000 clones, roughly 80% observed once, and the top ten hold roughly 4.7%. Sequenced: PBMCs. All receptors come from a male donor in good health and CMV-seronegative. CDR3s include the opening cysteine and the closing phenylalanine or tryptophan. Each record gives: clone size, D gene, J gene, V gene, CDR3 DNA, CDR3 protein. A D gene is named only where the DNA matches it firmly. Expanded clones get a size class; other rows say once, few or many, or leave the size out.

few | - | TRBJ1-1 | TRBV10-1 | TGCGCCAGCAGTGACCCTTACACTGAAGCTTTCTTT | CASSDPYTEAFF
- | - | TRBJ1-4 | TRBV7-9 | - | CASSFGQGNEKLLF
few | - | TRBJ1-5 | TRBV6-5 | TGTGCCAGCATGCCCCGCGGGGGGCGAGGTCAGCCCCAGCATTTT | CASMPRGGRGQPQHF
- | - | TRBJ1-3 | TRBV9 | TGTGCCAGCAGCGTAGGGGTCACCACGGGGGACACCATATATTTT | CASSVGVTTGDTIYF
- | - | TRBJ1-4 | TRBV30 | TGTGCCTGGAGTGTTGTCACAGGGTTGGGTGAAAAACTGTTTTTT | CAWSVVTGLGEKLFF
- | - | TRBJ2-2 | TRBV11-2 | TGTGCCAGCAGCTACCGGGACACCAACACCGGGGAGCTGTTTTTT | CASSYRDTNTGELFF
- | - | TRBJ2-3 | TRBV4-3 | TGCGCCAGCAGCCAAGCCTACAGCACAGATACGCAGTATTTT | CASSQAYSTDTQYF
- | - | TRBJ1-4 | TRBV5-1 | TGCGCCAGCAGCTTAGGACAGCATAATGAAAAACTGTTTTTT | CASSLGQHNEKLFF
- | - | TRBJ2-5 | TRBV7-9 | TGTGCCAGCAGCTTAGTGAGCAACGAAGAGACCCAGTACTTC | CASSLVSNEETQYF
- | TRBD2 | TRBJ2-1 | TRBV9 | TGTGCCAGCAGCGTAGCTGAGGTAGCGGGGGATTACAATGAGCAGTTCTTC | CASSVAEVAGDYNEQFF
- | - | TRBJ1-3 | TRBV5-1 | TGCGCCAGCAGCTCCGGGTCAGCACGAGACTCTGGAAACACCATATATTTT | CASSSGSARDSGNTIYF
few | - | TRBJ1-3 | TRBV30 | TGTGCCTGGAGAGGCAACGGGGACACCATATATTTT | CAWRGNGDTIYF
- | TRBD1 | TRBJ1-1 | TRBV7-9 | TGTGCCAGCAGAAAACCGGGACAGAGCCCTGAAGCTTTCTTT | CASRKPGQSPEAFF
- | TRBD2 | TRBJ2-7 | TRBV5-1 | TGCGCCAGCAGCCTAGCGGGGGTTCGCTCCTACGAGCAGTACTTC | CASSLAGVRSYEQYF
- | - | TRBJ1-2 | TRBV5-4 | TGTGCCAGCAGCTTGTTACAGCGGCATGGCTACACCTTC | CASSLLQRHGYTF
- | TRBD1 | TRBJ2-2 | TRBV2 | TGTGCCAGCAGGACGACAGGGCACGGGGAGCTGTTTTTT | CASRTTGHGELFF
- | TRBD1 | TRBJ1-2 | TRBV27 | TGTGCCAGCAGACCGACAGGGTCCCTTTCCTATGGCTACACCTTC | CASRPTGSLSYGYTF
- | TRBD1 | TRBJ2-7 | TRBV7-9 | TGTTCCAGCAGCGGACGGGACAGGGGGGTAGGGGAGCAGTACTTC | CSSSGRDRGVGEQYF
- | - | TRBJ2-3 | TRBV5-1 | TGCGCCAGCACCACCCACGGGGAAGATACGCAGTATTTT | CASTTHGEDTQYF
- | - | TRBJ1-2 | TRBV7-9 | TGTGCCAGCAGCTTCACCGGGACTGCGACGGGAAGCTACACCTTC | CASSFTGTATGSYTF
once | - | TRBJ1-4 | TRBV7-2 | TGTGCCAGCAGCTTAGGAGGATGGAATGAAAAACTGTTTTTT | CASSLGGWNEKLFF
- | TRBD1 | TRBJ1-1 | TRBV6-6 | TGTGCCAGCAGCCCCGGGACAGAGAACACTGAAGCTTTCTTT | CASSPGTENTEAFF
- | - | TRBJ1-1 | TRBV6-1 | TGTGCCAGCAGGGGGGGGGCTTTCTTT | CASRGGAFF
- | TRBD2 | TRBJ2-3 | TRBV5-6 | TGTGCCAGCAGCCACCCGCCCGGGCGGGGGGATACGCAGTATTTT | CASSHPPGRGDTQYF
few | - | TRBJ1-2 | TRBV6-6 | TGTGCCAGCAGGAGGGGAACAGGGTCAGACTATGGCTACACCTTC | CASRRGTGSDYGYTF
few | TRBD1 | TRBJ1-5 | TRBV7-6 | TGTGCCAGCTCGTCAGGGGGAGTAGGGAGCAATCAGCCCCAGCATTTT | CASSSGGVGSNQPQHF
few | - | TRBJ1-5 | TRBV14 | TGTGCCAGCAGCCATACCCAGGGGTCCCTGGGCCAGCCCCAGCATTTT | CASSHTQGSLGQPQHF
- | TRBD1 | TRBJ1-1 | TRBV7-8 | TGTGCCAGCAGCTTAGCCCGGACAGGGGTTGCTTTCTTT | CASSLARTGVAFF
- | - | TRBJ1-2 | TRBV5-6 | TGTGCCAGCAGCCCGGGACACCCCTATGGCTACACCTTC | CASSPGHPYGYTF
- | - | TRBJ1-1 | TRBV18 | TGTGCCAGCTCACTTAATCAGGGAACTGAAGCTTTCTTT | CASSLNQGTEAFF
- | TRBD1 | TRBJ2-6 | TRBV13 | TGTGCCAGCAGCTCGTCCGACAGGGGATTCTCTGGGGCCAACGTCCTGACTTTC | CASSSSDRGFSGANVLTF
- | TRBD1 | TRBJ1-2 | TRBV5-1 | TGCGCCAGCAGCTTGGACAGGGGACGGGATGGCTACACCTTC | CASSLDRGRDGYTF
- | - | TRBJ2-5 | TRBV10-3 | TGTGCCATCAGTGACGCAGGGCCCCAAGAGACCCAGTACTTC | CAISDAGPQETQYF
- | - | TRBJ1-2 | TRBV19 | TGTGCCAGTAGTGCCAGGACAGTACAGCTTTATGGCTACACCTTC | CASSARTVQLYGYTF
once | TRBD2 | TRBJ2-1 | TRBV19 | TGTGCCAGTAGTATAGGGGAGGGACTAGCGGGGCGGAGCTCCTACAATGAGCAGTTCTTC | CASSIGEGLAGRSSYNEQFF
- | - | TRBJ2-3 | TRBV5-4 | TGTGCCAGCAGCGGCAGGACAGATACGCAGTATTTT | CASSGRTDTQYF
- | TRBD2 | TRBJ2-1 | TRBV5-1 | TGCGCCAGCAGCCCCGGGACTAGCGGGATCGGTGAGCAGTTCTTC | CASSPGTSGIGEQFF
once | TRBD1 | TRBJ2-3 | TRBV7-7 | TGTGCCAGCAGCAAGGGACAGTTCACAGATACGCAGTATTTT | CASSKGQFTDTQYF
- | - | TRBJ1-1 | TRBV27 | TGTGCCAGCAGTCGGAGGGGGGGCACTGAAGCTTTCTTT | CASSRRGGTEAFF
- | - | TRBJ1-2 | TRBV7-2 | TGTGCCAGCAGCTTATCACGGTCTATCGGGTTTGGCTACACCTTC | CASSLSRSIGFGYTF
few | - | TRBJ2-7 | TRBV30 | TGTGCCTGGGATCCAGGGTACGAGCAGTACTTC | CAWDPGYEQYF
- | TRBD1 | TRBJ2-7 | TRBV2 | TGTGCCAGCAAATCTTCTGGGACAGTCGAGCAGTACTTC | CASKSSGTVEQYF
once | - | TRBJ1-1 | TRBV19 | TGTGCCAGTAGTAAAGGGGACACTGAAGCTTTCTTT | CASSKGDTEAFF
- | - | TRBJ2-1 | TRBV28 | TGTGCCAGCAGTCCTACCCTCTTTGCAGGGGAGCAGTTCTTC | CASSPTLFAGEQFF
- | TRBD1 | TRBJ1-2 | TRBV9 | TGTGCCAGCAGCCAGGGGGACAACTATGGCTACACCTTC | CASSQGDNYGYTF
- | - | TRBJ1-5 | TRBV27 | TGTGCCAGCAGTGTGAGCCTGGGAGGGCCCCAGCATTTT | CASSVSLGGPQHF
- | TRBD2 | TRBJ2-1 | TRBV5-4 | TGTGCCAGCAGCCGCTCAGCGGGGGGGACCCCCAATGAGCAGTTCTTC | CASSRSAGGTPNEQFF
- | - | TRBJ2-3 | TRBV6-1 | TGTGCCAGCCAACTAGCAGCCCTTGGCACAGATACGCAGTATTTT | CASQLAALGTDTQYF
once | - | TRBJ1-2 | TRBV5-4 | TGTGCCAGCAGCTTGGCCGGGTCCTCCTACTATGGCTACACCTTC | CASSLAGSSYYGYTF
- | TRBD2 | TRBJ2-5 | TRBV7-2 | TGTGCCAGCAGCTTAGTGCGGGGGGGAGAGACCCAGTACTTC | CASSLVRGGETQYF
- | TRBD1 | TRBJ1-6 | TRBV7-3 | TGTGCCAGCAGCCGGGGACAGGGGAATTCACCCCTCCACTTT | CASSRGQGNSPLHF